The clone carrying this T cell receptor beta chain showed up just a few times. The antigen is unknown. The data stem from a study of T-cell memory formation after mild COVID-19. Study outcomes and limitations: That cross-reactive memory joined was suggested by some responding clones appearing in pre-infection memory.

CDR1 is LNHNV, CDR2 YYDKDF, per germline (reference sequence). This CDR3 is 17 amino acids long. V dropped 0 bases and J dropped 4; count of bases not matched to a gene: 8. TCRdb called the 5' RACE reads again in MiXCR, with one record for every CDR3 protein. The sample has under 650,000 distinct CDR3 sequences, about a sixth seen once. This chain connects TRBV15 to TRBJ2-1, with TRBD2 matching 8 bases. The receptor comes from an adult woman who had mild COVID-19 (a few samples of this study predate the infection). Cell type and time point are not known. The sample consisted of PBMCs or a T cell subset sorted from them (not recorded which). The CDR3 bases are TGTGCCACCAGCAGAGATCTAAGTAGCGGGGTTTACAATGAGCAGTTCTTC. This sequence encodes CATSRDLSSGVYNEQFF.